The 32 T cell receptor beta chains in this list originate from one sample, sequenced in a study of graft-versus-host responses after intestinal transplantation. Sequencing used immunoSEQ multiplex PCR; TCRdb keeps in-frame clones, though not all of them. The sample lists tens of thousands of clones; over 80% were seen once. Their target antigens are unknown. The sample consisted of unstimulated CD8+ T cells sorted from spleen or lymph node cells, taken before intestinal transplant. The receptors originated from a human donor who received an intestinal transplant.

The genes are TRBV5-4 and TRBJ2-2; unclear D gene. The germline V gene encodes CDR1 SGHNT and CDR2 YYREEE (reference sequence). Trimming removed 2 bases at V and 0 bases at J, with 8 bases between. The CDR3 covers 15 residues. The CDR3 sequence is CASSFGPSNTGELFF. CDR3 sequence (DNA): TGTGCCAGCAGCTTCGGACCTTCGAACACCGGGGAGCTGTTTTTT.

The chain employs TRBV5-1 and TRBJ1-2, with 7 bases fitting TRBD1. The germline V gene has CDR1 SGHRS and CDR2 YFSETQ. This CDR3 has 17 amino acids. Unmatched junction bases numbered 17, after V lost 4 bases and J lost 5 bases. The CDR3 DNA reads as TGCGCCAGCAGCCCCAGACAGGGAACGATATTTTCATATGGCTACACCTTC. It encodes CASSPRQGTIFSYGYTF.

The chain couples TRBV2 to TRBJ1-1; perhaps TRBD1 as D (6 bases). Per the germline V gene, CDR1 is SNHLY and CDR2 is FYNNEI. This CDR3 has 13 amino acids. The germline V and J ends were trimmed by 9 bases and 1 base, with 12 bases remaining between them. The CDR3 DNA reads as TGTGCCAGTCAGACAGGCGGGAACACTGAAGCTTTCTTT. Amino acid sequence: CASQTGGNTEAFF.

This clone was seen only once. This chain uses TRBV5-4 with TRBJ1-3; D ambiguous. Looked up from germline, CDR1 is SGHNT and CDR2 is YYREEE (reference sequence). Trimming pared 4 bases from V and 4 bases from J, leaving 15 bases between. This CDR3 has 15 amino acids. The CDR3 is CASSPHPGGGNTIYF. CDR3 nucleotide sequence: TGTGCCAGCAGCCCCCATCCGGGAGGGGGAAACACCATATATTTT.

The gene calls are TRBV11-2 and TRBJ1-1, with 7 nucleotides matching TRBD1. Germline V CDR1 and CDR2: SGHAT, FQNNGV. The CDR3 has 15 amino acids. With V trimmed by 4 bases and J by 5 bases, 10 bases remained unmatched. CDR3 loop: CASSSRQGPGTEAFF. CDR3 coding DNA: TGTGCCAGCAGCTCTCGACAGGGACCGGGGACTGAAGCTTTCTTT.

V usage is TRBV5-1 and J usage is TRBJ2-7; 10 positions match TRBD2. The CDR3 is 18 residues long. The germline V gene encodes CDR1 SGHRS and CDR2 YFSETQ. With V trimmed by 2 bases and J by 2 bases, 13 bases remained unmatched. The CDR3 DNA sequence: TGCGCCAGCAGCTTCGTCCCCTCCCTAGCGGGAGAACCCTACGAGCAGTACTTC. Protein: CASSFVPSLAGEPYEQYF.

The V and J genes are TRBV2 and TRBJ2-1; TRBD1 matches at 7 bases. The CDR3 is made up of 14 amino acids. Germline V lookup: CDR1 SNHLY, CDR2 FYNNEI. V gave up 1 base and J gave up 6 bases; unmatched junction bases: 3. The CDR3 DNA reads as TGTGCCAGCAGTGAAGGGGACAGACTCAATGAGCAGTTCTTC. This gives the protein CASSEGDRLNEQFF. Full variable domain (outside the CDR3, taken from reference TRBV2 and TRBJ2-1): EPEVTQTPSHQVTQMGQEVILRCVPISNHLYFYWYRQILGQKVEFLVSFYNNEISEKSEIFDDQFSVERPDGSNFTLKIRSTKLEDSAMYFCASSEGDRLNEQFFGPGTRLTVL.

The chain is built from TRBV7-9 and TRBJ1-4; 9 bases agree with TRBD1. The germline V gene encodes CDR1 SEHNR and CDR2 FQNEAQ (reference sequence). V lost 4 bases to trimming and J lost 4 bases; unmatched junction nucleotides: 4. This CDR3 is 15 amino acids long. CDR3 sequence (DNA): TGTGCCAGCAGCTGGGGACAGGGCCTTAATGAAAAACTGTTTTTT. Translated: CASSWGQGLNEKLFF.

The chain combines TRBV2 with TRBJ2-3, with D hard to call. Trimming removed 3 bases from V and 1 base from J, with 14 bases in between. Looked up from germline, CDR1 is SNHLY and CDR2 is FYNNEI. CDR3 length: 16 residues. CDR3 DNA sequence: TGTGCCAGCAGTGACCCCCTAAACACGGGCACAGATACGCAGTATTTT. Translated: CASSDPLNTGTDTQYF.

This rearrangement joins TRBV6-1 to TRBJ1-4; possible D gene TRBD1, 5 bases. Germline V gene lookup returns CDR1 MNHNS and CDR2 SASEGT. The V end lost 2 bases, the J end lost 8 bases, and 18 bases lay between the germline ends. The CDR3 is 16 amino acids. DNA for the CDR3: TGTGCCAGCAGTGAAAACCACCGGGGGTGGTGGGAAAAACTGTTTTTT. Encoded protein: CASSENHRGWWEKLFF.

The V gene is TRBV6-6, the J gene TRBJ2-3; 11 positions agree with TRBD2. Trimming removed 6 bases from V and 4 bases from J; junction bases left unmatched: 6. In germline, CDR1 is MNHNY, CDR2 SVGAGI (reference sequence). The length of the CDR3 is 15 residues. CDR3 sequence (DNA): TGTGCCAGCAGCCCACTAGCGGGGGAGGCAGATACGCAGTATTTT. The encoded protein is CASSPLAGEADTQYF.

V gene TRBV5-8 combines with J gene TRBJ2-7, with D perhaps TRBD1 (6 bases). This CDR3 is 15 amino acids long. V gave up 0 bases and J gave up 1 base, with 11 bases separating them. Per germline, CDR1 SGHTS and CDR2 YDEGEE. CDR3 nucleotides: TGTGCCAGCAGCTTGGGGGGGCAACTATCCTACGAGCAGTACTTC. Protein product: CASSLGGQLSYEQYF. The full variable domain, with the rest looked up from reference TRBV5-8 and TRBJ2-7, is EAGVTQSPTHLIKTRGQQATLRCSPISGHTSVYWYQQALGLGLQFLLWYDEGEERNRGNFPPRFSGRQFPNYSSELNVNALELEDSALYLCASSLGGQLSYEQYFGPGTRLTVT.

The chain employs TRBV11-2 and TRBJ1-1, with D uncertain. Deletions cut 1 base from V and 1 base from J, with 7 bases between. Germline V gives CDR1 SGHAT, CDR2 FQNNGV. CDR3 length: 14 residues. The chain's CDR3 is CASSLGWGNTEAFF. The CDR3 bases are TGTGCCAGCAGCTTAGGGTGGGGGAACACTGAAGCTTTCTTT. Looking up the rest from reference TRBV11-2 and TRBJ1-1 gives the full variable domain: EAGVAQSPRYKIIEKRQSVAFWCNPISGHATLYWYQQILGQGPKLLIQFQNNGVVDDSQLPKDRFSAERLKGVDSTLKIQPAKLEDSAVYLCASSLGWGNTEAFFGQGTRLTVV.

This clone was counted a few times. The V gene is TRBV28, the J gene TRBJ2-7; 9 bases line up with TRBD1. V trimming: 5 bases; J trimming: 0 bases; junction bases outside the gene matches: 8. From germline, CDR1 is MDHEN and CDR2 SYDVKM. This CDR3 is 16 amino acids long. The CDR3 nucleotides are TGTGCCAGCAGTCCTCACGGGACAGGGAGCTCCTACGAGCAGTACTTC. Encoded protein: CASSPHGTGSSYEQYF.

CDR3 residues: CASSPGQSHEQYF. The CDR3 DNA follows: TGCGCCAGCAGTCCAGGACAGTCCCACGAGCAGTACTTC. The chain carries TRBV5-1 and TRBJ2-7; TRBD1 is a possible D gene (6 bases). V shed 5 bases and J shed 5 bases, with 14 bases lying between them. Germline CDR1 SGHRS, CDR2 YFSETQ. CDR3 length: 13 residues.

The chain combines TRBV12-5 with TRBJ1-1; a possible D gene is TRBD1 (5 bases). V was trimmed by 5 bases and J by 6 bases, leaving 10 bases between them. Germline lookup yields CDR1 LGHNT and CDR2 FRNRAP. CDR3 length: 12 amino acids. The CDR3 DNA follows: TGTGCTAGTGGTCTCGGACATTCTGAAGCTTTCTTT. Protein product: CASGLGHSEAFF.

The V and J genes are TRBV9 and TRBJ1-1; 7 bases map to TRBD1. The J segment lost 0 bases and the V segment lost 4 bases, leaving 6 bases of the junction unmatched. The CDR3 is made up of 15 amino acids. Per germline, CDR1 SGDLS and CDR2 YYNGEE. The CDR3 protein is CASSPTGNVNTEAFF. The DNA for the CDR3 is TGTGCCAGCAGCCCGACAGGGAACGTGAACACTGAAGCTTTCTTT.

The chain combines TRBV4-1 with TRBJ2-7; D might be TRBD1 (5 bases). This CDR3 contains 18 residues. Germline assignment: CDR1 MGHRA and CDR2 YSYEKL. Trimming cost V 1 base and J 1 base, with 20 bases left between them. This CDR3 is CASSQGPGSVLGSYEQYF. For the CDR3, the DNA is TGCGCCAGCAGCCAAGGTCCAGGGTCCGTTTTGGGGTCCTACGAGCAGTACTTC.

V and J are TRBV11-3 and TRBJ1-2, with D perhaps TRBD1 (5 bases). Per the germline V gene, CDR1 is SGHNT and CDR2 is YENEEA. V was shortened by 3 bases and J by 1 base, with 18 bases between the two germline ends. This CDR3 has 17 residues. The CDR3 here is CASSLRCPTGGNYGYTF. The CDR3 DNA sequence: TGTGCCAGCAGCTTGCGGTGTCCCACAGGAGGTAACTATGGCTACACCTTC.

About this clone itself: A read error may account for a junction end that differs from germline. The chain couples TRBV6-6 to TRBJ2-1; 7 positions agree with TRBD1. The CDR3 is 12 residues long. CDR1 is MNHNY, CDR2 SVGAGI, per germline (reference sequence). CDR3 protein: CTSSPTGNEQFF. The CDR3 region has the DNA TGTACCAGCAGTCCGACAGGGAATGAGCAGTTCTTC.

As for this clone: Additional DNA sequences in this sample encode the identical CDR3. This chain links TRBV6-4 with TRBJ2-3; 10 positions agree with TRBD2. The CDR3 contains 15 residues. Looked up from germline, CDR1 is MRHNA and CDR2 is SNTAGT. V lost 3 bases and J lost 1; bases outside the gene matches: 1. This CDR3 reads CASSETSGGTDTQYF. The CDR3 nucleotides read TGTGCCAGCAGTGAAACTAGCGGGGGCACAGATACGCAGTATTTT.

CDR3 residues: CSVLAGPYEQYF. In nucleotides, the CDR3 is TGCAGCGTCTTAGCGGGTCCCTACGAGCAGTACTTC. The genes are TRBV29-1 and TRBJ2-7; TRBD2 aligns across 7 bases. Germline V CDR1 and CDR2: SQVTM, ANQGSEA. The CDR3 totals 12 residues. Germline trimming cut 6 bases from V and 2 bases from J; bases unmatched to any gene: 4.

Written as DNA, the CDR3 is TGTGCCAGCAGCTTGTCCGTGGGACTAGCGGGGAATGAGCAGTTCTTC. The encoded protein is CASSLSVGLAGNEQFF. The V call is TRBV11-1, the J call TRBJ2-1; 13 nucleotides align to TRBD2. The V gene end was trimmed by 3 bases and the J gene end by 7 bases; junction bases not matched to a gene: 6. The CDR3 spans 16 residues. The germline V gene encodes CDR1 SGHAT and CDR2 FQDESV (reference sequence).

The chain employs TRBV4-1 and TRBJ2-3; tentatively, D is TRBD1 (6 bases). The germline CDR1 and CDR2 sequences are MGHRA and YSYEKL. The CDR3 sequence is 14 residues long. The V end was cut by 4 bases, the J end by 2 bases, with 10 bases between. CDR3 loop: CASSPDRFTDTQYF. DNA of the CDR3: TGCGCCAGCAGCCCGGACAGATTCACAGATACGCAGTATTTT.

The V and J genes are TRBV7-3 and TRBJ2-5; TRBD2 matches 10 bases. The CDR3 runs 16 residues. From germline, CDR1 is SGHTA and CDR2 FQGTGA. Unmatched junction bases numbered 7, after V lost 1 base and J lost 5 bases. CDR3 nucleotide sequence: TGTGCCAGCAGCTTAAAGCCCAGCGGGAGGGACGAGACCCAGTACTTC. As protein: CASSLKPSGRDETQYF.

The chain uses TRBV29-1 and TRBJ1-1; TRBD1 matches at 10 bases. Germline V gene lookup returns CDR1 SQVTM and CDR2 ANQGSEA. The ends lost 7 bases at V and 5 bases at J; junction bases unmatched: 4. This CDR3 is 12 amino acids long. The CDR3 is CSAGTGDTEAFF. CDR3 sequence (DNA): TGCAGCGCTGGGACAGGGGATACTGAAGCTTTCTTT.

The chain links TRBV14 to TRBJ2-1, with TRBD2 matching over 8 bases. The length of the CDR3 is 17 residues. Trimming cost V 4 bases and J 9 bases; bases outside gene matches: 17. Germline-derived CDR1 and CDR2 are SGHDN and FVKESK. The CDR3 region has the DNA TGTGCCAGCAGCCGATCAGCTCAGCGGGAGTCTTTGGGTGAGCAGTTCTTC. Translating it yields CASSRSAQRESLGEQFF.

The genes are TRBV15 and TRBJ1-2; no clear D gene. Trimming took off 0 bases at V and 0 bases at J, with 8 bases between the two ends. Germline CDR1 LNHNV, CDR2 YYDKDF (reference sequence). The CDR3 totals 15 residues. The CDR3 reads CATSRDLVTNYGYTF. As DNA, the CDR3 is TGTGCCACCAGCAGAGATTTGGTAACTAACTATGGCTACACCTTC.

This rearrangement joins TRBV28 to TRBJ2-5, with 8 nucleotides matching TRBD1. CDR3 size: 15 residues. Trimming at V came to 4 bases and at J to 6 bases, leaving 10 bases not matched to a gene. The germline V gene has CDR1 MDHEN and CDR2 SYDVKM. CDR3 nucleotide sequence: TGTGCCAGCAGTTCCCGGACAGGGTCTAAGCAGACCCAGTACTTC. Translating gives CASSSRTGSKQTQYF.

This chain links TRBV6-6 with TRBJ2-7, with D possibly matching TRBD2 (6 bases). Trimming took off 5 bases at V and 2 bases at J, with 10 bases between the two ends. The CDR3 is 13 residues long. Germline CDR1 is MNHNY and CDR2 is SVGAGI (reference sequence). In nucleotides, the CDR3 is TGTGCCAGCAGTACCGGGACTGCCTACGAGCAGTACTTC. The encoded protein is CASSTGTAYEQYF.

The J gene is TRBJ2-2, the V gene TRBV2; D is uncertain. The CDR3 contains 13 residues. V was trimmed by 11 bases and J by 3 bases, leaving 13 bases between them. Germline V lookup: CDR1 SNHLY, CDR2 FYNNEI. The CDR3 reads CAPPSRDTGELFF. The CDR3 bases are TGTGCCCCCCCGTCCCGCGACACCGGGGAGCTGTTTTTT.

CDR3 sequence (DNA): TGTGCCAGCAGCTTACCCAGCGGGGGACCCGTAATCACAGATACGCAGTATTTT. Its protein product is CASSLPSGGPVITDTQYF. The chain recombines TRBV5-5 with TRBJ2-3, with 8 bases that match TRBD2. The length of the CDR3 is 18 residues. The trim removed 2 bases at V and 2 bases at J, leaving 13 bases unmatched. Germline values: CDR1 SGHKS, CDR2 YYEKEE (reference sequence).